Listed below are T cell receptor beta chains from one sample, sequenced in a study of identical twins. Via MiXCR, TCRdb re-called the 5' RACE reads, giving one row per CDR3 protein. Of roughly 500,000 distinct CDR3 sequences listed, under 25% are singletons. The data also belong to a second study, concerning T cells expressing NK-cell markers.

What was sequenced was CD4+ T cells sorted from blood. These TCRs come from a woman aged 18-30 years in good health. The CDR3 runs from the conserved cysteine through the conserved F or W. The D gene is left open where the match is weak. Clone size is shown for a subset of rows, as once, few, many or a class of expanded clone.

J: TRBJ2-6; D: TRBD2; size: few; V: TRBV12-3/TRBV12-4; DNA: TGTGCCAGCAGTTTAGACCCCCTACTACTAGCGTTATTCTCTGGGGCCAACGTCCTGACTTTC; CDR3: CASSLDPLLLALFSGANVLTF
J: TRBJ1-1; D: TRBD1; size: NA; V: TRBV7-2; DNA: TGTGCCAGCAGCTTTTACAGGGGGACGAACACTGAAGCTTTCTTT; CDR3: CASSFYRGTNTEAFF
J: TRBJ1-1; D: NA; size: NA; V: TRBV20-1; DNA: TGCAGTGCGCTGCAGGGGAGCGCTGAAGCTTTCTTT; CDR3: CSALQGSAEAFF
J: TRBJ2-1; D: TRBD2; size: once; V: TRBV6-1; DNA: TGTGCCAGCAGCGTAAGCCTAGCGGGCGTCTCCTACAATGAGCAGTTCTTC; CDR3: CASSVSLAGVSYNEQFF
J: TRBJ2-7; D: NA; size: NA; V: TRBV4-1; DNA: TGCGCCAGCAGCCAAGATTGGGGGGACAGCTACGAGCAGTACTTC; CDR3: CASSQDWGDSYEQYF
J: TRBJ2-3; D: NA; size: NA; V: TRBV20-1; DNA: TGCAGTGCTAGTGGTCTAGCGAGACCCACAGATACGCAGTATTTT; CDR3: CSASGLARPTDTQYF
J: TRBJ1-1; D: TRBD1; size: many; V: TRBV27; DNA: TGTGCCAGCACCCCAAGGGGACAGGGGTATATGAACACTGAAGCTTTCTTT; CDR3: CASTPRGQGYMNTEAFF
J: TRBJ2-2; D: TRBD2; size: NA; V: TRBV5-1; DNA: TGCGCCAGCAGCTTGAAAGCGGGAGGTGCCGGGGAGCTGTTTTTT; CDR3: CASSLKAGGAGELFF
J: TRBJ2-7; D: TRBD1; size: NA; V: TRBV6-1; DNA: TGTGCCAGCCGCTGGACCTCGGTAGGGACAGGGGTCTACGAGCAGTACTTC; CDR3: CASRWTSVGTGVYEQYF
J: TRBJ2-4; D: NA; size: few; V: TRBV15; DNA: TGTGCCACCAGCAGACGCCCTAAAGACAGGAAAAACATTCAGTACTTC; CDR3: CATSRRPKDRKNIQYF
J: TRBJ2-1; D: TRBD1; size: NA; V: TRBV20-1; DNA: TGCAGTGCTAGCGCCGGGACAGGGGTAAACGGTGAGCAGTTCTTC; CDR3: CSASAGTGVNGEQFF
J: TRBJ1-2; D: TRBD1; size: few; V: TRBV20-1; DNA: TGCAGTGCTATCCGGACAGGGGTGGAAGGCTACACCTTC; CDR3: CSAIRTGVEGYTF
J: TRBJ2-7; D: TRBD2; size: NA; V: TRBV18; DNA: TGTGCCAGCTCATCAGAAGCGGGACTCTACGAGCAGTACTTC; CDR3: CASSSEAGLYEQYF
J: TRBJ1-1; D: NA; size: few; V: TRBV20-1; DNA: TGCAGTGCTAGAGATGTGAGAGTGAACACTGAAGCTTTCTTT; CDR3: CSARDVRVNTEAFF
J: TRBJ2-7; D: NA; size: NA; V: TRBV15; DNA: TGTGCCACCAGCACCCAGTACGAGCAGTACTTC; CDR3: CATSTQYEQYF
J: TRBJ2-2; D: NA; size: few; V: TRBV9; DNA: TGTGCCAGCAGCGTAGCAGGCGGGGAGCTGTTTTTT; CDR3: CASSVAGGELFF
J: TRBJ1-1; D: NA; size: NA; V: TRBV20-1; DNA: TGCAGTGCTAGAGATCTAGTAGGCACTGAAGCTTTCTTT; CDR3: CSARDLVGTEAFF
J: TRBJ2-5; D: TRBD2; size: few; V: TRBV7-3; DNA: TGTGCCAGCAGCTTAAGGGTGACTGGACTAGCGCGGTCGGGGACTAAAGAGACCCAGTACTTC; CDR3: CASSLRVTGLARSGTKETQYF
J: TRBJ2-7; D: TRBD1; size: NA; V: TRBV7-9; DNA: TGTGCCAGCAGCGCGGCCCGGACAGGGGTAGACTACGAGCAGTACTTC; CDR3: CASSAARTGVDYEQYF
J: TRBJ2-2; D: NA; size: NA; V: TRBV9; DNA: TGTGCCAGCAGCGTAGAGGGCTGGCCCGGGGAGCTGTTTTTT; CDR3: CASSVEGWPGELFF
J: TRBJ2-1; D: NA; size: NA; V: TRBV10-3; DNA: TGTGCCATAGGTACCGGTGGAAATGAGCAGTTCTTC; CDR3: CAIGTGGNEQFF
J: TRBJ2-3; D: NA; size: few; V: TRBV20-1; DNA: TGCAGTGCTTTTATGGGGGCCTTGGGCACAGATACGCAGTATTTT; CDR3: CSAFMGALGTDTQYF
J: TRBJ2-7; D: NA; size: NA; V: TRBV5-1; DNA: TGCGCCAGTTCTCCGACAGGGAGGGGCGAGCAGTACTTC; CDR3: CASSPTGRGEQYF
J: TRBJ2-6; D: NA; size: NA; V: TRBV27; DNA: TGTGCCAGCAAGGTTCCGGGCTCTGGGGCCAACGTCCTGACTTTC; CDR3: CASKVPGSGANVLTF
J: TRBJ2-5; D: NA; size: few; V: TRBV20-1; DNA: TGCAGTGCTAGAGATACCCCGTTTAGGGAGACCCAGTACTTC; CDR3: CSARDTPFRETQYF
J: TRBJ2-4; D: NA; size: NA; V: TRBV6-5; DNA: TGTGCCAGCAGTTACTCGGTGATGGCCAAAAACATTCAGTACTTC; CDR3: CASSYSVMAKNIQYF
J: TRBJ2-2; D: NA; size: few; V: TRBV7-2; DNA: TGTGCCAGCAGCTTAGGAGGCCTGACCGGGGAGCTGTTTTTT; CDR3: CASSLGGLTGELFF
J: TRBJ2-1; D: NA; size: few; V: TRBV4-1; DNA: TGCGCCAGCAGCCAATTGGGGCTAGATGAGCAGTTCTTC; CDR3: CASSQLGLDEQFF
J: TRBJ2-3; D: TRBD2; size: NA; V: TRBV5-1; DNA: TGCGCCAGCAGCCCGACGGGGGGGCCAATAGTTCCAGATACGCAGTATTTT; CDR3: CASSPTGGPIVPDTQYF
J: TRBJ2-1; D: NA; size: many; V: TRBV7-9; DNA: TGTGCCAGCAGTTTCGACAATGAGCAGTTCTTC; CDR3: CASSFDNEQFF
J: TRBJ2-1; D: NA; size: NA; V: TRBV10-3; DNA: TGTGCCATCAATGGCAGGGGTTCGGGCAATGAGCAGTTCTTC; CDR3: CAINGRGSGNEQFF
J: TRBJ2-1; D: TRBD2; size: NA; V: TRBV10-1; DNA: TGCGCCAGCAGTGAGGGGACTAGCGGTTACAATGAGCAGTTCTTC; CDR3: CASSEGTSGYNEQFF
J: TRBJ2-1; D: TRBD2; size: NA; V: TRBV4-3; DNA: TGCGCCAGCAGCCGAGACGTCGGGACTAGCGGGAGGTTCCACAATGAGCAGTTCTTC; CDR3: CASSRDVGTSGRFHNEQFF
J: TRBJ2-3; D: TRBD2; size: few; V: TRBV20-1; DNA: TGCAGTGCTGGGACTAAAAATACGCAGTATTTT; CDR3: CSAGTKNTQYF
J: TRBJ1-6; D: NA; size: NA; V: TRBV6-5; DNA: TGTGCCAGCAGTTACTCGACCAGGGAGGTCTCACCCCTCCACTTT; CDR3: CASSYSTREVSPLHF
J: TRBJ1-5; D: NA; size: NA; V: TRBV10-3; DNA: TGTGCCATCTCCCATGGGGGGGGCAATCAGCCCCAGCATTTT; CDR3: CAISHGGGNQPQHF
J: TRBJ1-1; D: NA; size: NA; V: TRBV4-3; DNA: TGCGCCAGCAGCCAAGAATTGTTATGGCGGGCTTTCTTT; CDR3: CASSQELLWRAFF
J: TRBJ2-7; D: TRBD2; size: few; V: TRBV10-3; DNA: TGTGCCGTCGACTCGGTTGGCGGGAGGGGGCGGCAGTACTTC; CDR3: CAVDSVGGRGRQYF
J: TRBJ1-2; D: TRBD1; size: NA; V: TRBV5-1; DNA: TGCGCCAGCAGCATGACAGGGGGCGGCGGCTACACCTTC; CDR3: CASSMTGGGGYTF
J: TRBJ2-1; D: NA; size: NA; V: TRBV30; DNA: TGTGCCTGGACCCGACTGTCCAATGAGCAGTTCTTC; CDR3: CAWTRLSNEQFF
J: TRBJ2-3; D: TRBD2; size: NA; V: TRBV5-6; DNA: TGTGCCAGCAGCCCCCGGGGGGTAGCGGCGGGGACAGATACGCAGTATTTT; CDR3: CASSPRGVAAGTDTQYF
J: TRBJ1-4; D: NA; size: many; V: TRBV5-1; DNA: TGCGCCAGCAGCCGGGACTCCTCGGGATTGGAAAAACTGTTTTTT; CDR3: CASSRDSSGLEKLFF
J: TRBJ2-1; D: NA; size: NA; V: TRBV6-6; DNA: TGTGCCAGCACCGGGAACAATCGGCCGCAGTTCTTC; CDR3: CASTGNNRPQFF
J: TRBJ2-7; D: TRBD1; size: few; V: TRBV7-2; DNA: TGTGCCAGCAGCACAAGGGGACAGGGGTCCTCTCCCTACGAGCAGTACTTC; CDR3: CASSTRGQGSSPYEQYF
J: TRBJ2-1; D: TRBD2; size: NA; V: TRBV6-1; DNA: TGTGCCAGCAGCGGACTAGCCGACACGGATGAGCAGTTCTTC; CDR3: CASSGLADTDEQFF
J: TRBJ2-5; D: TRBD1; size: NA; V: TRBV20-1; DNA: TGCAGTGCCCCGACAGGGTTTGGGACCCAGTACTTC; CDR3: CSAPTGFGTQYF
J: TRBJ2-1; D: NA; size: many; V: TRBV6-5; DNA: TGTGCCAGCAGTTACGGGGGCCGCTACAATGAGCAGTTCTTC; CDR3: CASSYGGRYNEQFF
J: TRBJ2-2; D: NA; size: many; V: TRBV29-1; DNA: TGCAGCGTTGAAAAGAGGCTCACCGGGGAGCTGTTTTTT; CDR3: CSVEKRLTGELFF
J: TRBJ1-2; D: NA; size: few; V: TRBV20-1; DNA: TGCAGTGCTAGTGGGTGGGGCTACACCTTC; CDR3: CSASGWGYTF
J: TRBJ2-1; D: NA; size: NA; V: TRBV5-1; DNA: TGCGCCAGCGCGGGGGCCCAATCCTACAATGAGCAGTTCTTC; CDR3: CASAGAQSYNEQFF